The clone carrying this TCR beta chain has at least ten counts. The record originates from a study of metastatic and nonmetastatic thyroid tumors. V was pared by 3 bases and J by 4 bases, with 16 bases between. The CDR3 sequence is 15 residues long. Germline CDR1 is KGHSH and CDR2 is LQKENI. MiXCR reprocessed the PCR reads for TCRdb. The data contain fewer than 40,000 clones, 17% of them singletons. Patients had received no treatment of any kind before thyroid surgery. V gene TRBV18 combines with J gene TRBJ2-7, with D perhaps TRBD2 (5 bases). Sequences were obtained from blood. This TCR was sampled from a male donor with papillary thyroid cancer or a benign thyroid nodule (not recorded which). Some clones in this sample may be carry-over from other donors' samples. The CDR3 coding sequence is TGTGCCAGCTCACCTCCCTCTAGGGAGACTTACGAGCAGTACTTC. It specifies CASSPPSRETYEQYF.